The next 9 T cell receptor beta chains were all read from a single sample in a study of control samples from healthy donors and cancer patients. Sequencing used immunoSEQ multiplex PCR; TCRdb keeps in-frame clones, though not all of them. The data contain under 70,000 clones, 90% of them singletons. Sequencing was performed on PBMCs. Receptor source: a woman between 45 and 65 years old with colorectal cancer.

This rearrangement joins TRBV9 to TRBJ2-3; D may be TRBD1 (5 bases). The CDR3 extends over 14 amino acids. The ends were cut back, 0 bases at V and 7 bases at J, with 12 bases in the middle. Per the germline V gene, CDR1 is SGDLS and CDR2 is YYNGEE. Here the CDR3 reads CASSVEGPGNTQYF. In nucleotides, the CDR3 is TGTGCCAGCAGCGTAGAGGGGCCTGGAAATACGCAGTATTTT. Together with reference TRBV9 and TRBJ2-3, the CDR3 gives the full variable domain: DSGVTQTPKHLITATGQRVTLRCSPRSGDLSVYWYQQSLDQGLQFLIQYYNGEERAKGNILERFSAQQFPDLHSELNLSSLELGDSALYFCASSVEGPGNTQYFGPGTRLTVL.

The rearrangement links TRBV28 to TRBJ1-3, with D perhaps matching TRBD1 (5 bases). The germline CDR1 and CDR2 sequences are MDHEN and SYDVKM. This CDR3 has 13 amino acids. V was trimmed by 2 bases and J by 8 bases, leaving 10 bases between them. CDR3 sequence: CASSLAGTDTIYF. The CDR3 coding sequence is TGTGCCAGCAGTTTAGCGGGGACGGACACCATATATTTT.

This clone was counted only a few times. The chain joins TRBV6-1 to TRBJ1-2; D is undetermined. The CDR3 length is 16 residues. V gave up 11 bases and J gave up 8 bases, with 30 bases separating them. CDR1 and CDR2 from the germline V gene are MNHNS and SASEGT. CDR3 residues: CARSVRTDERAGGYTF. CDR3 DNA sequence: TGTGCCCGGAGTGTCCGGACTGACGAGAGAGCTGGGGGCTACACCTTC.

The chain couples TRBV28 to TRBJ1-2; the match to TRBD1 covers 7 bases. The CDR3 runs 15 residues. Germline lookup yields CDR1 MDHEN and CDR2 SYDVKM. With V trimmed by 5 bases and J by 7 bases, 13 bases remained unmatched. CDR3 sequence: CASSPRLTGLGGYTF. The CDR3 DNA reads TGTGCCAGCAGTCCGCGCCTGACAGGGCTTGGTGGCTACACCTTC.

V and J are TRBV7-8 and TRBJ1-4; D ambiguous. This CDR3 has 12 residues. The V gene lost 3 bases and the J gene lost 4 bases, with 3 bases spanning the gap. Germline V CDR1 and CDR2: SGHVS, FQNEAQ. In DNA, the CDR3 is TGTGCCAGCAGCTTTAATAATGAAAAACTGTTTTTT. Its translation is CASSFNNEKLFF.

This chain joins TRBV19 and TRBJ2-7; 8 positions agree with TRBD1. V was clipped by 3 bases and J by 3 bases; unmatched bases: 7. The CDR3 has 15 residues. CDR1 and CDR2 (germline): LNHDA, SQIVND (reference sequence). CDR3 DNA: TGTGCCAGTAGTATCTCCGGACAGGGAGGCTACGAGCAGTACTTC. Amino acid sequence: CASSISGQGGYEQYF.

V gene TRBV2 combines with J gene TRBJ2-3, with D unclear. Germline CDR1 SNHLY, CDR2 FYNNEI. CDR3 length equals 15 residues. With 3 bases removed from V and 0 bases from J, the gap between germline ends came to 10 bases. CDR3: CASSETEGSTDTQYF. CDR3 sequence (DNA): TGTGCCAGCAGTGAGACGGAAGGAAGCACAGATACGCAGTATTTT.

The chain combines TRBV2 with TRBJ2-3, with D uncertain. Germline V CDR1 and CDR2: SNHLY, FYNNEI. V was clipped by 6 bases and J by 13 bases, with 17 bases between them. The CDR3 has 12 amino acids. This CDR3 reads CASSDTLGYEYF. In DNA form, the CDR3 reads TGTGCCAGCAGCGACACTTTGGGCTACGAGTATTTT.

CDR3 residues: CASSLGDGSTDTQYF. DNA of the CDR3: TGTGCCAGCAGCTTAGGGGACGGAAGCACAGATACGCAGTATTTT. This chain links TRBV7-9 with TRBJ2-3; D could derive from TRBD1 or TRBD2 (5 bases each). V lost 1 base and J lost 0, with 8 bases in between. The CDR3 runs 15 residues. Germline V CDR1 and CDR2: SEHNR, FQNEAQ (reference sequence).